A single sample is the source of the 17 T cell receptor beta chains below, sequenced in a study of PD-1 blockade in mismatch repair-deficient tumors. Repertoires were generated with immunoSEQ multiplex PCR, while TCRdb's copy carries only in-frame clones and drops some. The repertoire has tens of thousands of clones, roughly 88% of them found once; the top ten carry around 1%. The sequencing here drew on PBMCs, taken 38 to 40 weeks after starting pembrolizumab. The receptors originated from an adult with mismatch repair-deficient cancer.

The V call is TRBV19, the J call TRBJ2-1, with 9 positions matching TRBD2. Germline CDR1 is LNHDA and CDR2 is SQIVND (reference sequence). Trimming cost V 6 bases and J 8 bases; bases outside gene matches: 11. The CDR3 runs 15 residues. CDR3 in amino acids: CASSKGVAGAYEQFF. CDR3 nucleotide sequence: TGTGCCAGTAGCAAAGGAGTAGCGGGAGCCTATGAGCAGTTCTTC.

The gene calls are TRBV5-1 and TRBJ2-3, with a weak D call TRBD2 (7 bases). Per germline, CDR1 SGHRS and CDR2 YFSETQ. The V gene lost 0 bases and the J gene lost 0 bases, with 11 bases spanning the gap. The CDR3 consists of 16 residues. CDR3 loop: CASSLEGGLSTDTQYF. DNA of the CDR3: TGCGCCAGCAGCTTGGAGGGGGGGCTAAGCACAGATACGCAGTATTTT.

V gene TRBV25-1 combines with J gene TRBJ2-1; D ambiguous. Trimming removed 4 bases from V and 7 bases from J, with 8 bases in between. CDR1 MGHDK and CDR2 SYGVNS come from the germline V gene. The CDR3 is 12 residues long. The CDR3 DNA sequence: TGTGCCAGCAGTGCGACTTCAAATGAGCAGTTCTTC. It codes for CASSATSNEQFF.

J is TRBJ2-7 and V is TRBV5-1; 11 bases are a match to TRBD2. CDR3 length equals 15 residues. Germline trimming cut 2 bases from V and 2 bases from J; bases unmatched to any gene: 3. Germline values: CDR1 SGHRS, CDR2 YFSETQ. The CDR3 bases are TGCGCCAGCAGCTTAGGACTAGCGGGCCCCTACGAGCAGTACTTC. It yields the protein CASSLGLAGPYEQYF.

A remark on this clone: This may arise from a read error, as a much more abundant clone is one base away. V is TRBV30 and J is TRBJ2-2; 8 positions agree with TRBD2. In germline, CDR1 is GTSNPN, CDR2 SVGIG (reference sequence). The CDR3 is made up of 11 amino acids. Trimming at V came to 8 bases and at J to 7 bases, leaving 3 bases not matched to a gene. The CDR3 DNA reads TGTGCCCGGGGGGGAGGCGGGGAGCTGTTTTTT. Encoded protein: CARGGGGELFF.

The rearrangement joins TRBV13 to TRBJ2-4; 10 bases map to TRBD2. There are 14 residues in the CDR3. Germline CDR1 PRHDT, CDR2 FYEKMQ (reference sequence). Trimming cost V 7 bases and J 3 bases; bases outside gene matches: 3. CDR3 sequence (DNA): TGTGCCAGCACTCTAGCGGGGGTCAAAAACATTCAGTACTTC. Amino acids: CASTLAGVKNIQYF.

This clone was found a few times. The chain employs TRBV5-1 and TRBJ2-7; D gene unclear. The V gene lost 5 bases and the J gene lost 0 bases, with 12 bases spanning the gap. The CDR3 is 14 amino acids. Germline lookup yields CDR1 SGHRS and CDR2 YFSETQ. The CDR3 DNA sequence: TGCGCCAGCAGTTTTAACACGGGCTCCTACGAGCAGTACTTC. Protein sequence: CASSFNTGSYEQYF. Full variable domain (outside the CDR3, taken from reference TRBV5-1 and TRBJ2-7): KAGVTQTPRYLIKTRGQQVTLSCSPISGHRSVSWYQQTPGQGLQFLFEYFSETQRNKGNFPGRFSGRQFSNSRSEMNVSTLELGDSALYLCASSFNTGSYEQYFGPGTRLTVT.

The genes are TRBV2 and TRBJ1-2; 7 positions match TRBD1. In germline, CDR1 is SNHLY, CDR2 FYNNEI. The CDR3 length is 13 residues. V lost 5 bases, J lost 3 bases, and 3 bases stayed unmatched. DNA for the CDR3: TGTGCCAGCAGTATAACAGGGGACTATGGCTACACCTTC. Protein: CASSITGDYGYTF.

This clone was seen only a few times. This chain connects TRBV6-1 to TRBJ2-7; 11 nucleotides align to TRBD2. CDR3 length: 17 amino acids. The germline V gene has CDR1 MNHNS and CDR2 SASEGT. V shed 4 bases and J 4 bases; nucleotides not matched to a gene: 12. CDR3 in amino acids: CASSAPGVAGGPYEQYF. The CDR3, as DNA: TGTGCCAGCAGTGCCCCGGGGGTAGCGGGAGGGCCTTACGAGCAGTACTTC.

This chain uses TRBV6-1 with TRBJ1-4, with unresolved D. CDR1 and CDR2 from the germline V gene are MNHNS and SASEGT. Between the trimmed V and J ends, which lost 8 bases and 4 bases, there was a span of 8 bases. This CDR3 has 12 residues. The CDR3, as DNA: TGTGCCAGCTCCAGTTTTAATGAAAAACTGTTTTTT. Translated, it gives CASSSFNEKLFF.

This clone was observed a few times. This chain connects TRBV18 to TRBJ2-7; 11 bases are shared with TRBD2. V trimming: 2 bases; J trimming: 2 bases; junction bases outside the gene matches: 8. This CDR3 has 17 amino acids. Germline V CDR1 and CDR2: KGHSH, LQKENI. The CDR3 protein is CASSPISTSGVTYEQYF. The CDR3 bases are TGTGCCAGCTCACCAATTTCGACTAGCGGGGTTACCTACGAGCAGTACTTC.

This clone showed up just a few times. This rearrangement joins TRBV19 to TRBJ2-1, with 9 bases matching TRBD1. The germline CDR1 and CDR2 sequences are LNHDA and SQIVND (reference sequence). CDR3 size: 16 residues. V dropped 3 bases and J dropped 3; count of bases not matched to a gene: 6. The CDR3 region is CASSIGGQGIYNEQFF. The CDR3 nucleotides are TGTGCCAGTAGTATTGGGGGACAGGGCATCTACAATGAGCAGTTCTTC.

This clone was detected only a few times. J is TRBJ2-1 and V is TRBV15, with 8 nucleotides matching TRBD2. From germline, CDR1 is LNHNV and CDR2 YYDKDF (reference sequence). This CDR3 region has 16 residues. The trim removed 1 base at V and 8 bases at J, leaving 10 bases unmatched. The CDR3 here is CATSRVLAGGNYEQFF. The CDR3 region has the DNA TGTGCCACCAGCAGAGTCCTAGCGGGCGGGAACTATGAGCAGTTCTTC. The full variable domain, completed using reference TRBV15 and TRBJ2-1, is DAMVIQNPRYQVTQFGKPVTLSCSQTLNHNVMYWYQQKSSQAPKLLFHYYDKDFNNEADTPDNFQSRRPNTSFCFLDIRSPGLGDTAMYLCATSRVLAGGNYEQFFGPGTRLTVL.

In nucleotides, the CDR3 is TGTGCCAGCAGTCATCTAGCGGACAATGAGCAGTTCTTC. Its translation: CASSHLADNEQFF. The chain is built from TRBV6-5 and TRBJ2-1, with 7 bases that match TRBD2. CDR1 and CDR2 from the germline V gene are MNHEY and SVGAGI. V lost 5 bases and J lost 5; bases outside the gene matches: 3. This CDR3 has 13 amino acids.

The genes are TRBV6-5 and TRBJ2-1, with D unresolved. Trimming removed 0 bases from V and 9 bases from J, with 12 bases in between. CDR3 size: 14 residues. From germline, CDR1 is MNHEY and CDR2 SVGAGI. The CDR3 nucleotides read TGTGCCAGCAGTTACTCGAATTCAAACAGTGAGCAGTTCTTC. It specifies CASSYSNSNSEQFF.

J is TRBJ2-3 and V is TRBV5-1; a possible D gene is TRBD1 (6 bases). The V and J ends lost 4 bases and 0 bases respectively, with 15 bases between them. The germline gives CDR1 SGHRS, CDR2 YFSETQ. The CDR3 has 16 residues. As DNA, the CDR3 is TGCGCCAGCAGCCCCGGACAGTCTTTAAGCACAGATACGCAGTATTTT. Protein product: CASSPGQSLSTDTQYF.

This chain uses TRBV7-8 with TRBJ2-1; D unresolved. Germline V gene lookup returns CDR1 SGHVS and CDR2 FQNEAQ. Trimming cost V 7 bases and J 3 bases, with 10 bases left between them. The CDR3 totals 13 residues. CDR3 amino acids: CASNTQRYNEQFF. CDR3 sequence (DNA): TGTGCCAGCAACACACAACGCTACAATGAGCAGTTCTTC.